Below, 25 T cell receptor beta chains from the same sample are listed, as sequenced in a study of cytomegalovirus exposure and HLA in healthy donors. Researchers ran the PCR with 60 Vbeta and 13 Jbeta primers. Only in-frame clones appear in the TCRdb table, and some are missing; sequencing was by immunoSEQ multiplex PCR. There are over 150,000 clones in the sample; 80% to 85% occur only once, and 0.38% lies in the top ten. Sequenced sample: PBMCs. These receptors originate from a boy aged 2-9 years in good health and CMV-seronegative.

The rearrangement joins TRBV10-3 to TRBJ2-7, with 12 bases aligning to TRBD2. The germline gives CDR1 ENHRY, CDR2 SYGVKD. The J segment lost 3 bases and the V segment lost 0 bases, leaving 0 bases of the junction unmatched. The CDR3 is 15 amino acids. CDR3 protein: CAISESTSGSYEQYF. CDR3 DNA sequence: TGTGCCATCAGTGAGTCGACTAGCGGGAGCTACGAGCAGTACTTC.

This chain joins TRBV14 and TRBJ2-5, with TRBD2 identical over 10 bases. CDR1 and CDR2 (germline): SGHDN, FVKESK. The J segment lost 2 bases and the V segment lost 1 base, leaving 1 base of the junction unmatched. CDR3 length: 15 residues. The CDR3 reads CASSQVSGRQETQYF. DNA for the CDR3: TGTGCCAGCAGCCAAGTTAGCGGGAGGCAAGAGACCCAGTACTTC.

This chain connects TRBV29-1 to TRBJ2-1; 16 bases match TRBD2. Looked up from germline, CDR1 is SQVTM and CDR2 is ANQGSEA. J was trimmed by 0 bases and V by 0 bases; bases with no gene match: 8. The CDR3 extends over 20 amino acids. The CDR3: CSVEDRGLAGGRSSYNEQFF. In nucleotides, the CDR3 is TGCAGCGTTGAAGATCGGGGACTAGCGGGAGGGAGGAGCTCCTACAATGAGCAGTTCTTC.

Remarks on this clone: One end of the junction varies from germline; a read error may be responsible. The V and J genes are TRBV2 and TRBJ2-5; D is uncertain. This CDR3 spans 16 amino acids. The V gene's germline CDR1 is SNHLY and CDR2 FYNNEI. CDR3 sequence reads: CASSESAGPSQGTQYF. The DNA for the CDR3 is TGTGCCAGCAGTGAGTCGGCAGGTCCATCTCAAGGGACCCAGTACTTC.

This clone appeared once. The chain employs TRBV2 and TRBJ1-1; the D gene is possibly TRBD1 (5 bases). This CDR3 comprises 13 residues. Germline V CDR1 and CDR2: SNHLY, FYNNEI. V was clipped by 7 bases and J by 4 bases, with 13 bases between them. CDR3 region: CASTPGEGTEAFF. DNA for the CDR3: TGTGCCAGCACCCCGGGGGAGGGCACTGAAGCTTTCTTT.

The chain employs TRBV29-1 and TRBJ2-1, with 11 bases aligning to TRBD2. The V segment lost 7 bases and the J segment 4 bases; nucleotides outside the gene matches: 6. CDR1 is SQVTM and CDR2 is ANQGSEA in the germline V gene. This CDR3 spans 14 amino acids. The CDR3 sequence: CSATGTSGYNEQFF. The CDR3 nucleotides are TGCAGCGCGACCGGGACTAGCGGATACAATGAGCAGTTCTTC.

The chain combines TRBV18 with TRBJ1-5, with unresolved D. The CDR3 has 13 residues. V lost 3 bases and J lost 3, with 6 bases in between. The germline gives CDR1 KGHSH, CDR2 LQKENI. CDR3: CASSPRDNQPQHF. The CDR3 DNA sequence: TGTGCCAGCTCACCCCGGGACAATCAGCCCCAGCATTTT.

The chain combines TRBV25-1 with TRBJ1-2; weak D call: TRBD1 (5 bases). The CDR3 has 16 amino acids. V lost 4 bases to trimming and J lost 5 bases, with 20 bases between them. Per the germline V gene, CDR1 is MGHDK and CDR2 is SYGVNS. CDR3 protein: CASSVPVGRDVYGYTF. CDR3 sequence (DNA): TGTGCCAGCAGTGTTCCAGTGGGCAGGGATGTGTATGGCTACACCTTC.

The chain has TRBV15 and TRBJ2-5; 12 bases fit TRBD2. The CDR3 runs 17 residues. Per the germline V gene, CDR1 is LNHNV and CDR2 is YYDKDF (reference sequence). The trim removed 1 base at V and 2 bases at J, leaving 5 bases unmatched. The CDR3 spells CATSRGLAGVSQETQYF. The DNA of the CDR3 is TGTGCCACCAGCAGAGGACTAGCGGGAGTTAGTCAAGAGACCCAGTACTTC.

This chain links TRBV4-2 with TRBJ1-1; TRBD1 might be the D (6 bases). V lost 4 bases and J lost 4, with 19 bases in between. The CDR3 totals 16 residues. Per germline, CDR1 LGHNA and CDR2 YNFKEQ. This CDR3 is CASSPSTGIGSTEAFF. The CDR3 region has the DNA TGTGCCAGCAGCCCCTCCACAGGGATTGGGAGCACTGAAGCTTTCTTT.

The CDR3 sequence is CASSFSTEAFF. The CDR3 bases are TGTGCCAGCAGCTTCTCCACTGAAGCTTTCTTT. The V gene is TRBV5-4, the J gene TRBJ1-1; D unresolved. The germline V and J ends were trimmed by 2 bases and 4 bases, with 3 bases remaining between them. CDR1 is SGHNT and CDR2 is YYREEE in the germline V gene (reference sequence). This CDR3 contains 11 residues.

This CDR3 reads CASSLALGLADNEQFF. CDR3 coding DNA: TGTGCCAGCAGCTTAGCTTTGGGACTAGCGGACAATGAGCAGTTCTTC. The V and J genes are TRBV7-8 and TRBJ2-1; 11 bases agree with TRBD2. The CDR3 extends over 16 amino acids. Germline V gene sequence: CDR1 SGHVS, CDR2 FQNEAQ. The trim removed 0 bases at V and 5 bases at J, leaving 3 bases unmatched.

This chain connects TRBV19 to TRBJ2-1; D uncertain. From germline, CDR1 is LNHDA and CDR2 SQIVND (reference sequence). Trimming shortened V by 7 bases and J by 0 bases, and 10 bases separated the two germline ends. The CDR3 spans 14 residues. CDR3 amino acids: CASTLRSSYNEQFF. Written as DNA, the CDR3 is TGTGCCAGTACCTTGAGGAGCTCCTACAATGAGCAGTTCTTC.

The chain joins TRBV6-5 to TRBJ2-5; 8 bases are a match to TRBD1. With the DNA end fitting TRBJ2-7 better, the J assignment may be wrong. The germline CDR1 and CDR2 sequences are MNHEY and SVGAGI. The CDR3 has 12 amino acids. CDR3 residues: CASRRQGREQYF. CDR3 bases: TGTGCCAGCAGACGACAGGGGCGCGAGCAGTACTTC.

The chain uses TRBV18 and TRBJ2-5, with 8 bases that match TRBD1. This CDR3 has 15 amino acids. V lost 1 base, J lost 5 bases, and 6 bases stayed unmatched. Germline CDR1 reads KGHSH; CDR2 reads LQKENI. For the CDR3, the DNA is TGTGCCAGCTCACCACTGCAGGGGGCGAGCGAGACCCAGTACTTC. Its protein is CASSPLQGASETQYF. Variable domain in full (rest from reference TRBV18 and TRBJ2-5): NAGVMQNPRHLVRRRGQEARLRCSPMKGHSHVYWYRQLPEEGLKFMVYLQKENIIDESGMPKERFSAEFPKEGPSILRIQQVVRGDSAAYFCASSPLQGASETQYFGPGTRLLVL.

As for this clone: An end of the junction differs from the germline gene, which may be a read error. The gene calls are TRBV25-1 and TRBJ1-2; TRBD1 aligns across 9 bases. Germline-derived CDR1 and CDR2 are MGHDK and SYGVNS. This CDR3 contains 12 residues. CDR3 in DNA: TGTGCCAGCAGTGGGGACAGGGCCAGCTACCCCTTC. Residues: CASSGDRASYPF.

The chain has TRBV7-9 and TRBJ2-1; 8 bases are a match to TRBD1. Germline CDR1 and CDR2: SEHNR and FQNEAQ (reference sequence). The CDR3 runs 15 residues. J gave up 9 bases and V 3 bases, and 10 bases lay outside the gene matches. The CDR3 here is CASSFFSGGSGEQFF. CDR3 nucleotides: TGTGCCAGCAGCTTCTTTTCAGGGGGCAGCGGTGAGCAGTTCTTC.

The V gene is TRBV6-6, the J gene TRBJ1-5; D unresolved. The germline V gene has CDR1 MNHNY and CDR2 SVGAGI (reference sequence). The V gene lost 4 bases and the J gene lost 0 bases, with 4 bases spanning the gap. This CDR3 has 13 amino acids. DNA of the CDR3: TGTGCCAGCAGTTTTCGTAGCAATCAGCCCCAGCATTTT. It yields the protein CASSFRSNQPQHF.

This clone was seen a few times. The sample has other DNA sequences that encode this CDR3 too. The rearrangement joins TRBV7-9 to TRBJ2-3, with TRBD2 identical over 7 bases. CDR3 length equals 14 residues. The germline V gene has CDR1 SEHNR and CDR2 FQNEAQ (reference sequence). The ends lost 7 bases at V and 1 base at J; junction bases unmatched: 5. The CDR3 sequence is CASTSSGGTDTQYF. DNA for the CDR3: TGTGCCAGCACATCAAGCGGGGGCACAGATACGCAGTATTTT.

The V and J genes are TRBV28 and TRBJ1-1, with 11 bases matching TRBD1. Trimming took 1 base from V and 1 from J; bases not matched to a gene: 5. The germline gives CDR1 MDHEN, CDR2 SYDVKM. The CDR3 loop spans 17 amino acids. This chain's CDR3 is CASSLFLGTGGNTEAFF. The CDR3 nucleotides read TGTGCCAGCAGTTTATTTTTAGGGACAGGGGGGAACACTGAAGCTTTCTTT.

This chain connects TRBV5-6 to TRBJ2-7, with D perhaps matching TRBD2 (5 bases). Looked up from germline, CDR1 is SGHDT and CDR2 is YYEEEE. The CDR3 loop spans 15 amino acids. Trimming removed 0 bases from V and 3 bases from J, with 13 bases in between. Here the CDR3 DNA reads TGTGCCAGCAGCTTGGGCTCGCCGGACTTCTACGAGCAGTACTTC. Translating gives CASSLGSPDFYEQYF.

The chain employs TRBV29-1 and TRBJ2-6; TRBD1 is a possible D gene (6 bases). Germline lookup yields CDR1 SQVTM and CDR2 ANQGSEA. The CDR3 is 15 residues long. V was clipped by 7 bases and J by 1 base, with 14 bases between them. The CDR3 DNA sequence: TGCAGCGGGTTCCTGGACAGTTCTGGGGCCAACGTCCTGACTTTC. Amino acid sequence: CSGFLDSSGANVLTF.

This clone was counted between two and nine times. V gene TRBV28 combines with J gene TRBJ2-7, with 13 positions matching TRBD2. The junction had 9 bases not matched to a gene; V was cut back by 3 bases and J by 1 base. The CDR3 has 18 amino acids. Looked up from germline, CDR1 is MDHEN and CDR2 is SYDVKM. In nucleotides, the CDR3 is TGTGCCAGCAGTTTGAGGGTAAGACTAGCGGGAGGATCCTACGAGCAGTACTTC. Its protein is CASSLRVRLAGGSYEQYF.

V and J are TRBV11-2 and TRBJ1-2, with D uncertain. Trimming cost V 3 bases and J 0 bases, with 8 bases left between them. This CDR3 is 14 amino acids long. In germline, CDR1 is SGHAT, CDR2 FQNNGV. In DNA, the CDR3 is TGTGCCAGCAGCTTCCCGGAGACTAACTATGGCTACACCTTC. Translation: CASSFPETNYGYTF.

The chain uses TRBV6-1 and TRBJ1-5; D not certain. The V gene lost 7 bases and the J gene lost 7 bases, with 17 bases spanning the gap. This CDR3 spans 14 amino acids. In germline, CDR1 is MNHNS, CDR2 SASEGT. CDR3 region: CASIGEVDVQPQHF. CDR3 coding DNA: TGTGCCAGCATTGGGGAGGTAGATGTGCAGCCCCAGCATTTT.